One sample yielded the 2 T cell receptor beta chains listed below, sequenced in a study of blood T cell repertoires in COVID-19. Assay: immunoSEQ multiplex PCR; the TCRdb copy retains only in-frame clones and omits some. The sample lists about 80,000 clones, roughly 80% occurring once. The material sequenced was peripheral blood. These receptors were obtained from a man aged 80 or over with active or convalescent COVID-19.

V and J are TRBV24-1 and TRBJ2-5; 9 nucleotides line up with TRBD1. The germline V gene has CDR1 KGHDR and CDR2 SFDVKD. The CDR3 loop spans 15 amino acids. Losses at the gene ends were 4 bases for V and 3 bases for J; bases not matched to a gene: 5. This CDR3 is CATSDHGTGKETQYF. The DNA of the CDR3 is TGTGCCACCAGTGACCACGGGACAGGGAAAGAGACCCAGTACTTC.

The V gene is TRBV6-5, the J gene TRBJ2-7; a possible D gene is TRBD1 (6 bases). V was cut by 7 bases and J by 2 bases, with 18 bases left in between. The CDR3 loop spans 15 amino acids. The germline gives CDR1 MNHEY, CDR2 SVGAGI. The CDR3 sequence is CASKRTGNRPYEQYV. CDR3 in DNA: TGTGCCAGCAAGAGAACAGGGAATCGCCCCTACGAGCAGTACGTC.